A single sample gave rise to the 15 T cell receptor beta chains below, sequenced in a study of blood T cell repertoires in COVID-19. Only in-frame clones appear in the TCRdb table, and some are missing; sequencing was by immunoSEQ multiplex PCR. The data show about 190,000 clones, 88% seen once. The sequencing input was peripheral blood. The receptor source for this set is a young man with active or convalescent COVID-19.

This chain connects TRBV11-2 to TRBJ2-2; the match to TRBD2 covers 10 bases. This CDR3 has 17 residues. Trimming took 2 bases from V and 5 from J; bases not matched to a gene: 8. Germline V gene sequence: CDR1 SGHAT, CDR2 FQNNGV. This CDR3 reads CASSLIASGGPTGELFF. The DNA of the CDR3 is TGTGCCAGCAGCTTAATAGCTAGCGGGGGCCCTACCGGGGAGCTGTTTTTT.

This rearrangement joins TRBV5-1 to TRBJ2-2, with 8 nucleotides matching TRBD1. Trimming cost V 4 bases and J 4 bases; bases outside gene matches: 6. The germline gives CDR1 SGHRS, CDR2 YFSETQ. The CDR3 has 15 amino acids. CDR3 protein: CASSVGTGSTGELFF. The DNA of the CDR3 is TGCGCCAGCAGCGTAGGGACAGGAAGCACCGGGGAGCTGTTTTTT.

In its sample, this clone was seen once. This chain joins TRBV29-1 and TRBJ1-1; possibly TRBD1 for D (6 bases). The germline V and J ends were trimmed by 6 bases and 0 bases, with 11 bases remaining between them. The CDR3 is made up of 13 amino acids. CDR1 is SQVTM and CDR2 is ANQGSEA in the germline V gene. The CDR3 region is CSVRTDMNTEAFF. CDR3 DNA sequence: TGCAGCGTAAGGACAGACATGAACACTGAAGCTTTCTTT. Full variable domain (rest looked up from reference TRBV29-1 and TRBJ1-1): SAVISQKPSRDICQRGTSLTIQCQVDSQVTMMFWYRQQPGQSLTLIATANQGSEATYESGFVIDKFPISRPNLTFSTLTVSNMSPEDSSIYLCSVRTDMNTEAFFGQGTRLTVV.

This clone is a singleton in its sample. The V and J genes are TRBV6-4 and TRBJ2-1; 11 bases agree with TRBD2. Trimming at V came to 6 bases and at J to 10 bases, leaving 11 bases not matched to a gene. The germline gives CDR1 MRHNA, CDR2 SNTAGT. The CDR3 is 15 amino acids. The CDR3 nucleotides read TGTGCCAGCAGGACCGGGACTAGCGGCAGACGGGAGCAGTTCTTC. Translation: CASRTGTSGRREQFF.

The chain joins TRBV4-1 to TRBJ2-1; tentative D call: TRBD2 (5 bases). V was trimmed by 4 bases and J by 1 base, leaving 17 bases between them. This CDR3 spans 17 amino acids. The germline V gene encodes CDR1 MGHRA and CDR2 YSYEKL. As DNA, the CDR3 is TGCGCCAGCAGCCGAGGGAAAGACGGAAAGTCCTACAATGAGCAGTTCTTC. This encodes CASSRGKDGKSYNEQFF.

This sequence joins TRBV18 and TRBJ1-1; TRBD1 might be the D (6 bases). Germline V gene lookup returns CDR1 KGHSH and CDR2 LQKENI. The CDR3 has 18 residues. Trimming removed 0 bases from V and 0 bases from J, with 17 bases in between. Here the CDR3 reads CASSPPSRGAFLNTEAFF. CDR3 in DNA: TGTGCCAGCTCACCACCAAGTCGGGGGGCGTTTTTGAACACTGAAGCTTTCTTT.

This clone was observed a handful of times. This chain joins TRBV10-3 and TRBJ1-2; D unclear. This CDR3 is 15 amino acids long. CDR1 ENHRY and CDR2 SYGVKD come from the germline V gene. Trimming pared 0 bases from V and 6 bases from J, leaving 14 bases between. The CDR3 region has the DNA TGTGCCATCAGTGAGTCTATGGGCCAGACAAATGGCTACACCTTC. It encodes CAISESMGQTNGYTF.

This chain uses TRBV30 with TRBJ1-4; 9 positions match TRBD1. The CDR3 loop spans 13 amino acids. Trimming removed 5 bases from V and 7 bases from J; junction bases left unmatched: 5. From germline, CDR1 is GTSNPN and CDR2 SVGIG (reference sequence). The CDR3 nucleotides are TGTGCCTGGGGGACAGGGATTGGTGAAAAACTGTTTTTT. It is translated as CAWGTGIGEKLFF.

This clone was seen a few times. Here the CDR3 DNA reads TGTGCCAGCAGGACGGCCGGACAGACCAGAAACACCATATATTTT. Residues: CASRTAGQTRNTIYF. V gene TRBV28 combines with J gene TRBJ1-3; TRBD1 might be the D (6 bases). V was pared by 6 bases and J by 5 bases, with 17 bases between. The CDR3 runs to 15 residues. CDR1 is MDHEN, CDR2 SYDVKM, per germline.

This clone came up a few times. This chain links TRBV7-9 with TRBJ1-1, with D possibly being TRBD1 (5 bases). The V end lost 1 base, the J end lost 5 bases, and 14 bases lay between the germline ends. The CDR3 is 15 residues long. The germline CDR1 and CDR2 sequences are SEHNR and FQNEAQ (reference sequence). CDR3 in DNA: TGTGCCAGCAGCTTAGAGGGACTTGGGCTGACTGAAGCTTTCTTT. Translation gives CASSLEGLGLTEAFF.

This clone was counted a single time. Written as DNA, the CDR3 is TGTGCCAGTAGTAAGGCAGGGGACGGCTACACCTTC. This encodes CASSKAGDGYTF. The chain couples TRBV19 to TRBJ1-2; possibly TRBD1 for D (6 bases). This CDR3 comprises 12 residues. V was shortened by 4 bases and J by 8 bases, with 11 bases between the two germline ends. The germline V gene has CDR1 LNHDA and CDR2 SQIVND (reference sequence). The whole variable domain, filled in from reference TRBV19 and TRBJ1-2, reads DGGITQSPKYLFRKEGQNVTLSCEQNLNHDAMYWYRQDPGQGLRLIYYSQIVNDFQKGDIAEGYSVSREKKESFPLTVTSAQKNPTAFYLCASSKAGDGYTFGSGTRLTVV.

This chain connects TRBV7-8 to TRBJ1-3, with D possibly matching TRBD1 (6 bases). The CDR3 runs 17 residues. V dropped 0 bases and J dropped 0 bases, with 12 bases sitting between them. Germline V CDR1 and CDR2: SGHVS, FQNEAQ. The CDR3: CASSLAWGHHSGNTIYF. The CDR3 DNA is TGTGCCAGCAGCTTAGCGTGGGGACACCACTCTGGAAACACCATATATTTT.

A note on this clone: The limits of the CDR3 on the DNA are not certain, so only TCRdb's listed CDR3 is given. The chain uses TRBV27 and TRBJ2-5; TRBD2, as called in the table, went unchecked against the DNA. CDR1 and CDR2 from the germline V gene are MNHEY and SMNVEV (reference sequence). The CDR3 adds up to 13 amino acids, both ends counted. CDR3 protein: CASSSSYQETQYF.

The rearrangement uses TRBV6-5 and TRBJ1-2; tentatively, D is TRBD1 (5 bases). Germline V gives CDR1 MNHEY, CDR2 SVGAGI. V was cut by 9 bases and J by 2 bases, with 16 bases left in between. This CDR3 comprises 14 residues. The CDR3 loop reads CASTVQAVNYGYTF. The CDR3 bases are TGTGCCAGTACCGTACAGGCGGTAAACTATGGCTACACCTTC.

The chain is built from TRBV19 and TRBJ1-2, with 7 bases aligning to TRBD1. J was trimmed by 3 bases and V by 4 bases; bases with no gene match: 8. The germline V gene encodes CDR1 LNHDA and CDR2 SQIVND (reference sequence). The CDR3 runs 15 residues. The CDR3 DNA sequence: TGTGCCAGTAGTACGACCCGGGACAGTGACTATGGCTACACCTTC. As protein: CASSTTRDSDYGYTF.